This entry lists 32 T cell receptor beta chains sequenced from one sample in a study of blood T cells in healthy people across ages (dated by TCRdb to between 2015 and 2016). The method behind the library was 5' RACE. Instrument used: Illumina HiSeq 2500. The second PCR ran for about 7 to 11 cycles and used a J-beta primer mix along with a sample-barcoded 5' primer. TCRdb reworked the public reads: Q25 trimming with fastp, MiXCR clone assembly, productive beta chains retained. Rows are combined by CDR3 protein, so each entry shows the most common genes and DNA. The sample records approximately 1,000,000 distinct CDR3 sequences, under 55% of which are singletons. The leading ten clones occupy approximately 19% of the sample. Sequencing was carried out using blood. All receptors come from a woman aged 60-75 years in good health.

This chain connects TRBV7-6 to TRBJ2-5; no reliable D call. The CDR3 is 12 residues long. The V gene's germline CDR1 is SGHVS and CDR2 FNYEAQ. V gave up 2 bases and J gave up 5 bases, with 6 bases separating them. CDR3 coding DNA: TGTGCCAGCAGCTTAATGGAGGAGACCCAGTACTTC. It is translated as CASSLMEETQYF.

The chain employs TRBV12-5 and TRBJ2-3; D gene ambiguous. This CDR3 is built from 12 residues. V gave up 2 bases and J gave up 4 bases, with 4 bases separating them. CDR1 is LGHNT, CDR2 FRNRAP, per germline. The CDR3 loop is CASGLKPDTQYF. DNA of the CDR3: TGTGCTAGTGGTTTGAAACCAGATACGCAGTATTTT.

V usage is TRBV28 and J usage is TRBJ1-4, with D possibly TRBD1 on 6 matching bases. V was clipped by 2 bases and J by 8 bases, with 12 bases between them. The CDR3 is made up of 14 amino acids. Germline V lookup: CDR1 MDHEN, CDR2 SYDVKM. The CDR3 DNA follows: TGTGCCAGCAGTTTAGGGGGCGACCGGGAAAAACTGTTTTTT. It codes for CASSLGGDREKLFF.

The chain is built from TRBV28 and TRBJ1-5; D possibly corresponds to TRBD1 (6 bases). V lost 7 bases, J lost 7 bases, and 17 bases lay in between. This CDR3 comprises 14 residues. Germline CDR1 MDHEN, CDR2 SYDVKM. CDR3 coding DNA: TGTGCCAGCAACCCTGGGGGGGCTGAGCAGCCCCAGCATTTT. Protein product: CASNPGGAEQPQHF.

This clonotype was detected only a few times. The rearrangement links TRBV5-1 to TRBJ2-7, with TRBD2 identical over 10 bases. V lost 4 bases, J lost 1 base, and 5 bases stayed unmatched. The CDR3 spans 15 residues. Germline-derived CDR1 and CDR2 are SGHRS and YFSETQ. CDR3 nucleotide sequence: TGCGCCAGCAGCCAGGGACTAGCGATGTCCTACGAGCAGTACTTC. Its translation: CASSQGLAMSYEQYF.

This clonotype was recorded at least ten times. The J gene is TRBJ2-7, the V gene TRBV29-1, with TRBD2 matching over 10 bases. Trimming cost V 6 bases and J 2 bases; bases outside gene matches: 1. The CDR3 covers 12 residues. Germline V gene sequence: CDR1 SQVTM, CDR2 ANQGSEA. As DNA, the CDR3 is TGCAGCGTGCTAGCGGGAGCCTACGAGCAGTACTTC. It is translated as CSVLAGAYEQYF.

This clonotype was observed a single time. The chain has TRBV7-9 and TRBJ1-4; the match to TRBD1 covers 10 bases. The V and J ends lost 5 bases and 4 bases, in that order; junction bases with no gene match: 7. The CDR3 extends over 16 amino acids. CDR1 is SEHNR and CDR2 is FQNEAQ in the germline V gene (reference sequence). The CDR3 here is CASSQGQGTLNEKLFF. DNA for the CDR3: TGTGCCAGCAGCCAGGGACAGGGGACACTTAATGAAAAACTGTTTTTT.

This clonotype was seen only a few times. The chain combines TRBV10-2 with TRBJ2-3, with unresolved D. V gave up 4 bases and J gave up 3 bases, with 11 bases separating them. The CDR3 runs to 14 residues. Germline V gene lookup returns CDR1 WSHSY and CDR2 SAAADI. This chain's CDR3 is CASSGLMGTDTQYF. CDR3 in DNA: TGCGCCAGCAGTGGGCTAATGGGGACAGATACGCAGTATTTT.

The chain is built from TRBV20-1 and TRBJ2-7, with 9 bases aligning to TRBD1. This CDR3 is built from 13 residues. CDR1 DFQATT and CDR2 SNEGSKA come from the germline V gene (reference sequence). V lost 8 bases, J lost 5 bases, and 10 bases stayed unmatched. This CDR3 reads CSFKRQGVHEQYF. Here the CDR3 DNA reads TGCAGTTTTAAGCGACAGGGGGTACACGAGCAGTACTTC.

V and J are TRBV11-2 and TRBJ2-1; TRBD2 agrees at 13 bases. The CDR3 runs to 15 residues. CDR1 is SGHAT and CDR2 is FQNNGV in the germline V gene. J was trimmed by 12 bases and V by 6 bases; bases with no gene match: 11. The CDR3 coding sequence is TGTGCCAGCAGGCCTACTAGCGGGAGGGCCCGGCGGCAGTTCTTC. It translates to CASRPTSGRARRQFF.

The chain carries TRBV29-1 and TRBJ2-7; weak D call: TRBD1 (6 bases). Germline V gene data show CDR1 as SQVTM and CDR2 as ANQGSEA. The CDR3 extends over 17 amino acids. V was clipped by 1 base and J by 0 bases, with 19 bases between them. CDR3 DNA: TGCAGCGTTGAAGGGGGGCAGGACGGCGGAAGCTCCTACGAGCAGTACTTC. Translated, it gives CSVEGGQDGGSSYEQYF.

This sequence joins TRBV7-9 and TRBJ2-7; D unclear. This CDR3 is 14 amino acids long. Trimming removed 6 bases at V and 2 bases at J, with 14 bases between. The germline CDR1 and CDR2 sequences are SEHNR and FQNEAQ (reference sequence). CDR3 sequence (DNA): TGTGCCAGCAGTTCTTCTAGGGTTACCTACGAGCAGTACTTC. It codes for CASSSSRVTYEQYF.

The chain combines TRBV15 with TRBJ2-5; 9 nucleotides align to TRBD2. Germline-derived CDR1 and CDR2 are LNHNV and YYDKDF (reference sequence). The junction had 7 bases not matched to a gene; V was cut back by 0 bases and J by 5 bases. The CDR3 length is 16 residues. This CDR3 is CATSRDAASGVETQYF. The CDR3 region has the DNA TGTGCCACCAGCAGAGATGCGGCTAGCGGGGTGGAGACCCAGTACTTC.

This clonotype came up a few times. The V call is TRBV29-1, the J call TRBJ1-2; D ambiguous. V was clipped by 7 bases and J by 0 bases, with 12 bases between them. This CDR3 is 13 amino acids long. The germline gives CDR1 SQVTM, CDR2 ANQGSEA. DNA for the CDR3: TGCAGCGCCTGGACGGAAACTAACTATGGCTACACCTTC. The encoded protein is CSAWTETNYGYTF.

V is TRBV7-8 and J is TRBJ2-1; 9 bases match TRBD1. J was trimmed by 8 bases and V by 5 bases; bases with no gene match: 16. CDR1 is SGHVS and CDR2 is FQNEAQ in the germline V gene. CDR3 length: 17 amino acids. The CDR3 reads CASSPESFRTGVHEQFF. CDR3 in DNA: TGTGCCAGCAGCCCAGAGAGCTTTCGGACAGGGGTCCATGAGCAGTTCTTC. The entire variable domain, with the rest obtained from reference TRBV7-8 and TRBJ2-1, is as follows: GAGVSQSPRYKVAKRGQDVALRCDPISGHVSLFWYQQALGQGPEFLTYFQNEAQLDKSGLPSDRFFAERPEGSVSTLKIQRTQQEDSAVYLCASSPESFRTGVHEQFFGPGTRLTVL.

Points on this clonotype: This clone may be a read error of a much larger clone one base away. This chain uses TRBV5-1 with TRBJ2-7; no definite D call. There are 14 residues in the CDR3. Germline assignment: CDR1 SGHRS and CDR2 YFSETQ. V lost 3 bases and J lost 2, with 12 bases in between. CDR3 coding DNA: TGCGCCAGCAGCTCCCTTAGGAGAGCCTACGAGCAGTACTTC. Amino acid sequence: CASSSLRRAYEQYF.

This clonotype was counted between two and nine times. The chain uses TRBV7-9 and TRBJ2-1; 9 positions agree with TRBD2. Germline V lookup: CDR1 SEHNR, CDR2 FQNEAQ (reference sequence). The CDR3 loop spans 17 amino acids. Germline trimming cut 2 bases from V and 1 base from J; bases unmatched to any gene: 6. The CDR3, as DNA: TGTGCCAGCAGCTTATCTAGCGGGGCCCATTCCTACAATGAGCAGTTCTTC. It is translated as CASSLSSGAHSYNEQFF.

This clonotype was seen ten or more times. The chain has TRBV29-1 and TRBJ2-5; the D gene is possibly TRBD1 (5 bases). Trimming removed 6 bases at V and 5 bases at J, with 13 bases between. Germline-derived CDR1 and CDR2 are SQVTM and ANQGSEA. The CDR3 is 12 residues long. Here the CDR3 reads CSVTVTGETQYF. The DNA of the CDR3 is TGCAGCGTGACAGTTACCGGGGAGACCCAGTACTTC.

This sequence joins TRBV5-1 and TRBJ2-7; the D gene is possibly TRBD1 (6 bases). The CDR3 extends over 15 amino acids. Trimming cost V 4 bases and J 10 bases, with 24 bases left between them. CDR1 is SGHRS, CDR2 YFSETQ, per germline. This CDR3 reads CASSPGDGGQEAQYF. The CDR3 nucleotides read TGCGCCAGCAGCCCCGGTGATGGGGGACAAGAGGCCCAGTACTTC.

This clonotype was detected a few times. This rearrangement joins TRBV5-1 to TRBJ2-4, with D possibly called TRBD1 or TRBD2 (6 bases each). CDR3 size: 15 residues. Germline V gene lookup returns CDR1 SGHRS and CDR2 YFSETQ. The V end lost 3 bases, the J end lost 8 bases, and 18 bases lay between the germline ends. This chain's CDR3 is CASSSYPDRLDIQYF. Written as DNA, the CDR3 is TGCGCCAGCAGCTCCTACCCGGACAGACTAGACATTCAGTACTTC. The complete variable domain, with remaining parts taken from reference TRBV5-1 and TRBJ2-4, reads KAGVTQTPRYLIKTRGQQVTLSCSPISGHRSVSWYQQTPGQGLQFLFEYFSETQRNKGNFPGRFSGRQFSNSRSEMNVSTLELGDSALYLCASSSYPDRLDIQYFGAGTRLSVL.

As concerns this clonotype: One junction end disagrees with the germline gene, perhaps due to a read error. J is TRBJ2-3 and V is TRBV12-3 or TRBV12-4, with D possibly TRBD2 on 5 matching bases. The CDR3 extends over 11 amino acids. DNA for the CDR3: TGTGCCAGAGTGAGGGCAGATGCGCAGTATTTT. Residues: CARVRADAQYF.

The CDR3 nucleotides read TGCAGTGCTAGGTCGGAAGACTTAAGCGGGAGGGCACAAAAACCCACAGATACGCAGTATTTT. It specifies CSARSEDLSGRAQKPTDTQYF. The chain has TRBV20-1 and TRBJ2-3, with TRBD2 identical over 10 bases. The CDR3 length is 21 residues. Looked up from germline, CDR1 is DFQATT and CDR2 is SNEGSKA (reference sequence). The junction had 23 bases not matched to a gene; V was cut back by 3 bases and J by 2 bases.

V gene TRBV19 combines with J gene TRBJ1-1; D is perhaps TRBD1 (5 bases). CDR1 and CDR2 from the germline V gene are LNHDA and SQIVND (reference sequence). Between the trimmed V and J ends, which lost 1 base and 0 bases, there was a span of 21 bases. This CDR3 region has 19 residues. The CDR3 sequence: CASSIGVGQTVMMNTEAFF. CDR3 bases: TGTGCCAGTAGTATAGGGGTGGGCCAGACAGTGATGATGAACACTGAAGCTTTCTTT.

Comment on this clonotype: A much larger clone differs from this one at a single base, so this may be a read error. CDR3 protein: CASAAMGFQRYF. CDR3 DNA: TGTGCCAGTGCTGCCATGGGATTTCAGCGGTACTTC. The chain links TRBV13 to TRBJ2-7; D unclear. Germline V gene sequence: CDR1 PRHDT, CDR2 FYEKMQ (reference sequence). CDR3 length equals 12 residues. The V end lost 9 bases, the J end lost 12 bases, and 21 bases lay between the germline ends.

This rearrangement joins TRBV28 to TRBJ1-5; 10 bases are a match to TRBD1. The CDR3 sequence is 15 residues long. CDR1 and CDR2 from the germline V gene are MDHEN and SYDVKM. V lost 6 bases and J lost 2; bases outside the gene matches: 4. Here the CDR3 DNA reads TGTGCCAGCAGGGGGACAGGGGAAGGCAATCAGCCCCAGCATTTT. It is translated as CASRGTGEGNQPQHF.

This clonotype was recorded a few times. This chain connects TRBV13 to TRBJ2-7; TRBD1 is a possible D gene (6 bases). The CDR3 length is 15 residues. V was trimmed by 1 base and J by 4 bases, leaving 14 bases between them. The germline V gene encodes CDR1 PRHDT and CDR2 FYEKMQ (reference sequence). In nucleotides, the CDR3 is TGTGCCAGCAGCTTAGCGGCAGGGGAGTTATACGAGCAGTACTTC. Its translation: CASSLAAGELYEQYF.

As for this clonotype: One junction end disagrees with the germline gene, perhaps due to a read error. The chain recombines TRBV15 with TRBJ2-3, with D possibly matching TRBD2 (5 bases). Looked up from germline, CDR1 is LNHNV and CDR2 is YYDKDF (reference sequence). The CDR3 is made up of 14 amino acids. DNA of the CDR3: TGTGCCACTTCCCCGGTGAGCGGCACAGATATGCAGTATTTT. Residues: CATSPVSGTDMQYF.

This sequence joins TRBV27 and TRBJ2-1; TRBD1 matches 9 bases. V dropped 0 bases and J dropped 8; count of bases not matched to a gene: 11. The CDR3 loop spans 17 amino acids. CDR1 is MNHEY and CDR2 is SMNVEV in the germline V gene (reference sequence). CDR3 loop: CASSLSAGTGFIDEQFF. For the CDR3, the DNA is TGTGCCAGCAGTTTATCCGCCGGGACAGGGTTTATCGATGAGCAGTTCTTC.

A single count supports this clonotype. This sequence joins TRBV12-5 and TRBJ1-5, with D tentatively TRBD1 (5 bases). Germline V CDR1 and CDR2: LGHNT, FRNRAP. The CDR3 contains 15 residues. V was clipped by 3 bases and J by 1 base, with 10 bases between them. For the CDR3, the DNA is TGTGCTAGTGGTTTATGGGACCGGAGCAATCAGCCCCAGCATTTT. Protein product: CASGLWDRSNQPQHF.

This clonotype was counted between two and nine times. V is TRBV20-1 and J is TRBJ1-5, with D possibly TRBD1 on 6 matching bases. CDR1 is DFQATT and CDR2 is SNEGSKA in the germline V gene (reference sequence). CDR3 length: 14 residues. With 2 bases removed from V and 0 bases from J, the gap between germline ends came to 8 bases. The CDR3 is CSARTGSSNQPQHF. CDR3 coding DNA: TGCAGTGCTAGAACAGGGAGTAGCAATCAGCCCCAGCATTTT.

The chain couples TRBV3-1 to TRBJ2-7; 9 nucleotides line up with TRBD2. The ends lost 4 bases at V and 2 bases at J; junction bases unmatched: 9. The CDR3 has 16 amino acids. Germline lookup yields CDR1 LGHDT and CDR2 YNNKEL (reference sequence). CDR3 sequence: CASSPTTSGVPYEQYF. CDR3 in DNA: TGTGCCAGCAGCCCGACGACTAGCGGAGTCCCCTACGAGCAGTACTTC.

The table lists this clonotype with a few counts. V gene TRBV25-1 combines with J gene TRBJ2-5; TRBD2 agrees at 10 bases. The germline V gene encodes CDR1 MGHDK and CDR2 SYGVNS. J gave up 4 bases and V 3 bases, and 11 bases lay outside the gene matches. The CDR3 loop spans 17 amino acids. DNA of the CDR3: TGTGCCAGCAGTGAGGCGAGCGGGAGGGCCGGGGGAGAGACCCAGTACTTC. Its protein product is CASSEASGRAGGETQYF.